The 19 T cell receptor beta chains below all came from one sample that was sequenced in a study of cytomegalovirus exposure and HLA in healthy donors. The PCR employed 60 Vbeta primers together with 13 Jbeta primers. Clones were read by immunoSEQ multiplex PCR, and TCRdb kept only the in-frame ones, dropping some. This sample carries 100,000 to 140,000 clones, roughly 73% of them seen once, and the ten largest clones take 7.8%. Sequenced: PBMCs. The receptors come from a man aged 30 to 39 in good health and CMV-seronegative.

A single count supports this clone. J is TRBJ2-5 and V is TRBV2; 10 nucleotides line up with TRBD1. CDR3 size: 16 residues. V lost 6 bases to trimming and J lost 4 bases; unmatched junction nucleotides: 11. CDR1 and CDR2 from the germline V gene are SNHLY and FYNNEI. In DNA, the CDR3 is TGTGCCAGCAGCCCTTTTCGGACAGGGGGGGGAGAGACCCAGTACTTC. As protein: CASSPFRTGGGETQYF.

The chain couples TRBV6-5 to TRBJ2-7; a weak D match, TRBD1 (6 bases). The CDR3 runs 14 residues. Trimming removed 5 bases from V and 2 bases from J, with 13 bases in between. Germline assignment: CDR1 MNHEY and CDR2 SVGAGI. CDR3 nucleotide sequence: TGTGCCAGCAGTCGAAAAACAGGGCCCTACGAGCAGTACTTC. Its protein is CASSRKTGPYEQYF.

V and J are TRBV5-1 and TRBJ2-3; TRBD2 matches 14 bases. The V gene end was trimmed by 4 bases and the J gene end by 4 bases; junction bases not matched to a gene: 8. Germline CDR1 SGHRS, CDR2 YFSETQ. This CDR3 region has 17 residues. The CDR3 bases are TGCGCCAGCAGCCCTCCCGAGACTAGCGGGGGGGCAGATACGCAGTATTTT. Its protein is CASSPPETSGGADTQYF.

The count of this clone is one. V is TRBV18 and J is TRBJ2-3; the D gene is possibly TRBD1 (5 bases). V lost 2 bases, J lost 4 bases, and 13 bases lay in between. Per germline, CDR1 KGHSH and CDR2 LQKENI. The CDR3 has 15 residues. CDR3 bases: TGTGCCAGCTCACCAAGGCAGGGATTGGCAGATACGCAGTATTTT. Translation: CASSPRQGLADTQYF.

The J gene is TRBJ2-4, the V gene TRBV2, with D possibly being TRBD2 (7 bases). This CDR3 contains 15 residues. The germline V and J ends were trimmed by 4 bases and 4 bases, with 14 bases remaining between them. CDR1 SNHLY and CDR2 FYNNEI come from the germline V gene. In DNA, the CDR3 is TGTGCCAGCAGTGGGCAAGGGGGGGGGAAAAACATTCAGTACTTC. This sequence encodes CASSGQGGGKNIQYF. Looking up the rest from reference TRBV2 and TRBJ2-4 gives the full variable domain: EPEVTQTPSHQVTQMGQEVILRCVPISNHLYFYWYRQILGQKVEFLVSFYNNEISEKSEIFDDQFSVERPDGSNFTLKIRSTKLEDSAMYFCASSGQGGGKNIQYFGAGTRLSVL.

In regard to this clone: At one of its ends the junction is not consistent with the germline gene, which may arise from a read error. The J gene is TRBJ1-6, the V gene TRBV30, with a tentative D call TRBD1 (5 bases). This CDR3 region has 14 residues. Germline CDR1 and CDR2: GTSNPN and SVGIG (reference sequence). The CDR3 sequence is CAWSVEGLASPPHF. CDR3 bases: TGTGCCTGGAGTGTGGAGGGGTTAGCTTCACCCCCCCACTTT.

The sample holds a few counts of this clone. V and J are TRBV5-1 and TRBJ1-1, with 7 bases fitting TRBD1. The junction had 16 bases not matched to a gene; V was cut back by 1 base and J by 1 base. The CDR3 spans 19 residues. Germline V gene lookup returns CDR1 SGHRS and CDR2 YFSETQ. CDR3 amino acids: CASSLRSGTALKGNTEAFF. In DNA form, the CDR3 reads TGCGCCAGCAGCTTGCGGTCTGGGACAGCTCTTAAGGGGAACACTGAAGCTTTCTTT.

The chain couples TRBV28 to TRBJ1-2; D perhaps matches TRBD1 (5 bases). The CDR3 runs 12 residues. The germline V gene has CDR1 MDHEN and CDR2 SYDVKM. The V and J ends lost 7 bases and 8 bases respectively, with 14 bases between them. The CDR3 loop reads CASTTTERGYTF. The CDR3 DNA reads TGTGCCAGCACTACGACAGAGAGAGGCTACACCTTC.

The chain is built from TRBV7-8 and TRBJ2-1, with D perhaps matching TRBD2 (5 bases). Germline CDR1 reads SGHVS; CDR2 reads FQNEAQ. The CDR3 loop spans 15 amino acids. V was shortened by 0 bases and J by 12 bases, with 18 bases between the two germline ends. The CDR3 sequence is CASSLAGATPGGQFF. DNA for the CDR3: TGTGCCAGCAGCTTAGCGGGAGCGACCCCGGGCGGGCAGTTCTTC.

The chain is built from TRBV5-4 and TRBJ2-7, with 13 bases identical to TRBD2. The V gene end was trimmed by 5 bases and the J gene end by 2 bases; junction bases not matched to a gene: 1. The CDR3 contains 14 residues. In germline, CDR1 is SGHNT, CDR2 YYREEE (reference sequence). The chain's CDR3 is CASRLAGGPYEQYF. Here the CDR3 DNA reads TGTGCCAGCAGACTAGCGGGAGGGCCCTACGAGCAGTACTTC.

The chain uses TRBV10-3 and TRBJ2-1; D is possibly TRBD2 (7 bases). The germline CDR1 and CDR2 sequences are ENHRY and SYGVKD. The CDR3 is 15 residues long. Trimming left V 6 bases short and J 10 bases short, with 22 bases between. This CDR3 is CAIRGRGEPLREQFF. DNA of the CDR3: TGTGCCATCAGGGGGAGGGGGGAACCCCTCAGAGAGCAGTTCTTC.

The chain is built from TRBV18 and TRBJ1-5, with TRBD1 identical over 9 bases. After removal of 3 bases from V and 7 bases from J, the junction contained 7 bases not matched to a gene. CDR1 and CDR2 from the germline V gene are KGHSH and LQKENI. There are 15 residues in the CDR3. The CDR3 spells CASSPGTGNLQPQHF. The CDR3 DNA is TGTGCCAGCTCACCCGGGACAGGGAATCTCCAGCCCCAGCATTTT.

Remarks on this clone: A junction end diverges from the germline sequence, so it may reflect a read error. This chain joins TRBV7-9 and TRBJ2-1, with D possibly being TRBD1 (5 bases). The CDR3 has 16 amino acids. Germline V gives CDR1 SEHNR, CDR2 FQNEAQ (reference sequence). The chain's CDR3 is CSSSLGETGRYNEQFF. The CDR3 DNA is TGTTCCAGCAGCTTAGGCGAAACAGGCCGGTACAATGAGCAGTTCTTC.

V gene TRBV27 combines with J gene TRBJ1-2; 7 nucleotides align to TRBD1. The germline gives CDR1 MNHEY, CDR2 SMNVEV (reference sequence). This CDR3 comprises 13 residues. The V and J ends lost 3 bases and 8 bases, in that order; junction bases with no gene match: 6. This CDR3 reads CASSFPGGGGYTF. CDR3 in DNA: TGTGCCAGCAGTTTTCCAGGGGGTGGCGGCTACACCTTC.

The DNA for the CDR3 is TGTGCCAGTAGTACAAGGCAACCGGGAGACGAGCAGTACTTC. Translated, it gives CASSTRQPGDEQYF. The chain couples TRBV19 to TRBJ2-7; possibly TRBD2 for D (6 bases). V dropped 4 bases and J dropped 5 bases, with 15 bases sitting between them. CDR1 LNHDA and CDR2 SQIVND come from the germline V gene (reference sequence). The CDR3 totals 14 residues.

The chain joins TRBV2 to TRBJ2-1, with 11 bases identical to TRBD2. The length of the CDR3 is 16 residues. V shed 5 bases and J 4 bases; nucleotides not matched to a gene: 7. Germline V gene sequence: CDR1 SNHLY, CDR2 FYNNEI. The CDR3 reads CASSRQGTSGYNEQFF. The CDR3 DNA reads TGTGCCAGCAGTAGACAGGGGACTAGCGGTTACAATGAGCAGTTCTTC.

The gene calls are TRBV2 and TRBJ2-1; D perhaps matches TRBD2 (5 bases). The V gene lost 6 bases and the J gene lost 5 bases, with 17 bases spanning the gap. CDR1 is SNHLY and CDR2 is FYNNEI in the germline V gene. This CDR3 has 15 amino acids. CDR3 nucleotide sequence: TGTGCCAGCAGCGCCCGGACGGGAACGAACAATGAGCAGTTCTTC. Translating gives CASSARTGTNNEQFF.

The V and J genes are TRBV29-1 and TRBJ2-7, with D maybe TRBD2 (5 bases). Trimming removed 3 bases at V and 4 bases at J, with 16 bases between. The CDR3 runs 14 residues. The germline V gene encodes CDR1 SQVTM and CDR2 ANQGSEA. CDR3 coding DNA: TGCAGCGTTGATGAGGGCCTCGGTCAATACGAGCAGTACTTC. Translated, it gives CSVDEGLGQYEQYF.

This chain joins TRBV5-4 and TRBJ2-7, with 9 positions matching TRBD1. CDR1 SGHNT and CDR2 YYREEE come from the germline V gene (reference sequence). The V and J ends lost 0 bases and 7 bases, in that order; junction bases with no gene match: 5. This CDR3 spans 14 amino acids. CDR3 DNA sequence: TGTGCCAGCAGCTTGGCGGGGACAGGGCGGGAGCAGTACTTC. It codes for CASSLAGTGREQYF.